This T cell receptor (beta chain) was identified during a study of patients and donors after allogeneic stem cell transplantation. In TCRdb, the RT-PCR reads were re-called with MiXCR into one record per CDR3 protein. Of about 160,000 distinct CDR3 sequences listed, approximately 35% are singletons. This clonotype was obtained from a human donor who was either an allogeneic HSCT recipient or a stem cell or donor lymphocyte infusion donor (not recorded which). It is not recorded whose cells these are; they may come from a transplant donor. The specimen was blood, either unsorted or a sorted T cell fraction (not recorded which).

The CDR3 here is CASSLGRTAIGETQYF. The DNA of the CDR3 is TGTGCCAGCAGCTTAGGCCGGACAGCCATTGGAGAGACCCAGTACTTC. The gene calls are TRBV7-8 and TRBJ2-5; tentative D call: TRBD1 (6 bases). CDR1 is SGHVS, CDR2 FQNEAQ, per germline. With 1 base removed from V and 4 bases from J, the gap between germline ends came to 16 bases. This CDR3 comprises 16 residues. Full variable domain (rest looked up from reference TRBV7-8 and TRBJ2-5): GAGVSQSPRYKVAKRGQDVALRCDPISGHVSLFWYQQALGQGPEFLTYFQNEAQLDKSGLPSDRFFAERPEGSVSTLKIQRTQQEDSAVYLCASSLGRTAIGETQYFGPGTRLLVL.